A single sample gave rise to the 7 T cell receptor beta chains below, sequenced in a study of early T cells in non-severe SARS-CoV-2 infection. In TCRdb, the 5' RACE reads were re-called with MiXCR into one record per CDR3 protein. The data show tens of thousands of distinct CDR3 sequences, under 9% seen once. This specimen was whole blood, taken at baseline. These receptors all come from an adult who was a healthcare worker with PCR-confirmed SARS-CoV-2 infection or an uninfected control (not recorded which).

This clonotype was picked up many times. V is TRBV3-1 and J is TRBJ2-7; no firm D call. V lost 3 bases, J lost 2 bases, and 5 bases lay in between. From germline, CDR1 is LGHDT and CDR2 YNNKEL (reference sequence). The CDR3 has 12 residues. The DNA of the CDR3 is TGTGCCAGCAGCCACGACACCTACGAGCAGTACTTC. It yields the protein CASSHDTYEQYF.

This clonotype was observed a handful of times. CDR3 sequence: CSAGGADTQYF. CDR3 DNA: TGCAGTGCTGGGGGAGCAGATACGCAGTATTTT. The gene calls are TRBV20-1 and TRBJ2-3, with D perhaps assigned TRBD1 or TRBD2 (5 bases each). The V end was cut by 5 bases, the J end by 4 bases, with 7 bases between. CDR1 and CDR2 from the germline V gene are DFQATT and SNEGSKA (reference sequence). There are 11 residues in the CDR3.

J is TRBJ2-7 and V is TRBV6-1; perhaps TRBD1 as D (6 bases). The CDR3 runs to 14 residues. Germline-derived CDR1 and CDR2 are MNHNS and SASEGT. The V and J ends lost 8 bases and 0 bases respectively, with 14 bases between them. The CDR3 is CASENLQGSYEQYF. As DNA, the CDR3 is TGTGCCAGCGAAAACCTACAGGGCTCCTACGAGCAGTACTTC.

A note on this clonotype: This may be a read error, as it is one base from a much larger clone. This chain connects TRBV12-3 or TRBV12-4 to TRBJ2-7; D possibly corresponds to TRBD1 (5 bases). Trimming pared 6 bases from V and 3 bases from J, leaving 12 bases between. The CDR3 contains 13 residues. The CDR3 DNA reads TGTGCCAGCAGACTGTGGGGCTACTACGAGCAGTACTTC. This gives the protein CASRLWGYYEQYF.

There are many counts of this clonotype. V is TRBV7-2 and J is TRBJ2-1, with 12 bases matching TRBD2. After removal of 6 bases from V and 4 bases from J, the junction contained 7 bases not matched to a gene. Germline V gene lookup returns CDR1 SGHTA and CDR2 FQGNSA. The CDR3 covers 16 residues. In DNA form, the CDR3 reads TGTGCCAGCAGTCCCGGACTAGCGGGGCCTTACAATGAGCAGTTCTTC. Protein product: CASSPGLAGPYNEQFF. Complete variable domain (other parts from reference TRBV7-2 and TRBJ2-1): GAGVSQSPSNKVTEKGKDVELRCDPISGHTALYWYRQSLGQGLEFLIYFQGNSAPDKSGLPSDRFSAERTGGSVSTLTIQRTQQEDSAVYLCASSPGLAGPYNEQFFGPGTRLTVL.

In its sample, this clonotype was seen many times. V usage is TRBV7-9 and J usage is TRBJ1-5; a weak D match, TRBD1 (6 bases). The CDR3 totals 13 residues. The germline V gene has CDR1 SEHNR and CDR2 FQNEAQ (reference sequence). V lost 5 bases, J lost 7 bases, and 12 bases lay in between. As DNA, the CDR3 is TGTGCCAGCAGCCGCAGGGGCGGCCAGCCCCAGCATTTT. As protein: CASSRRGGQPQHF.

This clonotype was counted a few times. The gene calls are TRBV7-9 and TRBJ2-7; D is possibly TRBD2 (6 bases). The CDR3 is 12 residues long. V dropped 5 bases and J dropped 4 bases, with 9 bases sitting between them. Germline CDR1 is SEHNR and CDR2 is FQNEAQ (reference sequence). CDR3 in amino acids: CASSAGRYEQYF. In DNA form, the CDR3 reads TGTGCCAGCAGCGCGGGACGGTACGAGCAGTACTTC.